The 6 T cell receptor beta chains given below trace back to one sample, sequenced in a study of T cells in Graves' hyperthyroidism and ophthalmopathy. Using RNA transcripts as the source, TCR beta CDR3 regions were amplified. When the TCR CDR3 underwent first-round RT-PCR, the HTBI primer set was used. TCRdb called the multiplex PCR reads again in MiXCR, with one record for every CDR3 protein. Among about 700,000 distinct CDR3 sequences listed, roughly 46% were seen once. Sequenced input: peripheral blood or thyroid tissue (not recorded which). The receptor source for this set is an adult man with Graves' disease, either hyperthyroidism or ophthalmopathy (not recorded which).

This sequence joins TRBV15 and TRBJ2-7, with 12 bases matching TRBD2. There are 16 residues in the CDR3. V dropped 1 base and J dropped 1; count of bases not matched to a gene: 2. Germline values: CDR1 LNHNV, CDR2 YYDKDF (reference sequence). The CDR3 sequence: CATSRGTSGRSYEQYF. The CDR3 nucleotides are TGTGCCACCAGCAGAGGAACTAGCGGGAGGTCCTACGAGCAGTACTTC. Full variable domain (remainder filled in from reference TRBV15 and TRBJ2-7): DAMVIQNPRYQVTQFGKPVTLSCSQTLNHNVMYWYQQKSSQAPKLLFHYYDKDFNNEADTPDNFQSRRPNTSFCFLDIRSPGLGDTAMYLCATSRGTSGRSYEQYFGPGTRLTVT.

This CDR3 reads CASLGQGGEAFF. DNA of the CDR3: TGTGCCAGCCTTGGACAGGGGGGTGAAGCTTTCTTT. The chain recombines TRBV10-3 with TRBJ1-1, with 10 positions matching TRBD1. The J segment lost 7 bases and the V segment lost 10 bases, leaving 6 bases of the junction unmatched. This CDR3 is 12 amino acids long. CDR1 is ENHRY and CDR2 is SYGVKD in the germline V gene.

The CDR3: CASSLIGQGEAFF. In nucleotides, the CDR3 is TGTGCCAGCAGCTTAATCGGACAGGGTGAAGCTTTCTTT. The chain is built from TRBV7-9 and TRBJ1-1; TRBD1 aligns across 8 bases. V was pared by 2 bases and J by 7 bases, with 3 bases of the junction left unmatched. From germline, CDR1 is SEHNR and CDR2 FQNEAQ (reference sequence). This CDR3 region has 13 residues.

CDR3 nucleotides: TGTGCCAGCAGCTCTAGGACAGGTACCTACGTCCTGACTTTC. Its translation: CASSSRTGTYVLTF. V gene TRBV7-2 combines with J gene TRBJ2-6; TRBD1 aligns across 7 bases. This CDR3 region has 14 residues. From germline, CDR1 is SGHTA and CDR2 FQGNSA. Trimming at V came to 4 bases and at J to 11 bases, leaving 8 bases not matched to a gene. The entire variable domain, with the rest obtained from reference TRBV7-2 and TRBJ2-6, is as follows: GAGVSQSPSNKVTEKGKDVELRCDPISGHTALYWYRQSLGQGLEFLIYFQGNSAPDKSGLPSDRFSAERTGGSVSTLTIQRTQQEDSAVYLCASSSRTGTYVLTFGAGSRLTVL.

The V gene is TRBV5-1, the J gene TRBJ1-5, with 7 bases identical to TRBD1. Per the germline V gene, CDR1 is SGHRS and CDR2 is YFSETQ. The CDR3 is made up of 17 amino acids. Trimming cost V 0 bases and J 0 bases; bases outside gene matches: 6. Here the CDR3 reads CASSLDGTDYSNQPQHF. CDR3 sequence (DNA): TGCGCCAGCAGCTTGGACGGGACAGACTATAGCAATCAGCCCCAGCATTTT.

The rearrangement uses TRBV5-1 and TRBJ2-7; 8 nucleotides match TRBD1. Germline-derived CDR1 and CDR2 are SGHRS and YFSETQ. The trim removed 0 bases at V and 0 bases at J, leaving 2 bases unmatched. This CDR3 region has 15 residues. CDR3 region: CASSLVQGDSYEQYF. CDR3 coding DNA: TGCGCCAGCAGCTTGGTACAGGGGGACTCCTACGAGCAGTACTTC.